The next 30 T cell receptor beta chains were all read from a single sample in a study of blood T cells in healthy people across ages (dated by TCRdb to 2013 to 2016). Receptor amplification or capture employed 5' RACE. Instrument on record: Illumina HiSeq 2500. The second PCR ran for roughly 6 to 11 cycles and used a J-beta primer mix along with a sample-barcoded 5' primer. TCRdb reworked the public reads: Q25 trimming with fastp, MiXCR clone assembly, productive beta chains retained. Rows are unified per CDR3 protein, each entry keeping the most common DNA and genes. This sample comprises about 1.8 million distinct CDR3 sequences, around 50% of them detected only once. The biggest ten clones account for less than 2.5% of the sample. Sequencing was carried out using blood. The origin of the receptors is a woman aged 40 to 50 in good health.

This clonotype appeared a few times. The chain couples TRBV3-1 to TRBJ1-1; D uncertain. The CDR3 has 14 amino acids. With 0 bases removed from V and 3 bases from J, the gap between germline ends came to 8 bases. CDR1 and CDR2 from the germline V gene are LGHDT and YNNKEL (reference sequence). The CDR3 DNA follows: TGTGCCAGCAGCCAAGATGTGTGGGACACTGAAGCTTTCTTT. It codes for CASSQDVWDTEAFF.

The chain carries TRBV28 and TRBJ2-5; D assignment may be TRBD1 or TRBD2 (6 bases each). Judging by the DNA end, TRBJ2-7 fits better; the J call may be wrong. CDR3 length: 13 amino acids. In germline, CDR1 is MDHEN, CDR2 SYDVKM. Here the CDR3 DNA reads TGTGCCAGCAGTTTAGGGGGGCGCATCGAGCAGTACTTC. Protein sequence: CASSLGGRIEQYF.

The CDR3 DNA follows: TGTGCCAGCAATATCTTGGGGGAGACCCAGTACTTC. This codes for CASNILGETQYF. The chain uses TRBV6-5 and TRBJ2-5; D uncertain. Germline V gene lookup returns CDR1 MNHEY and CDR2 SVGAGI. This CDR3 comprises 12 residues. V lost 7 bases to trimming and J lost 5 bases, with 11 bases between them.

The CDR3 nucleotides read TGTGCCAGCAGTTACTCAGGCTTCCTGCCCCAGCATTTT. Residues: CASSYSGFLPQHF. The rearrangement uses TRBV6-5 and TRBJ1-5; the D is unclear. CDR3 length equals 13 residues. Germline V gene sequence: CDR1 MNHEY, CDR2 SVGAGI. V dropped 0 bases and J dropped 9 bases, with 9 bases sitting between them.

The genes are TRBV4-1 and TRBJ1-2; the D gene is possibly TRBD1 (5 bases). The CDR3 loop spans 14 amino acids. Germline V gene sequence: CDR1 MGHRA, CDR2 YSYEKL. The ends were cut back, 0 bases at V and 8 bases at J, with 13 bases in the middle. The CDR3 sequence: CASSQDIGVRGYTF. The CDR3 DNA reads as TGCGCCAGCAGCCAAGATATAGGGGTACGCGGCTACACCTTC.

The chain couples TRBV11-1 to TRBJ1-2; D uncertain. The V gene lost 5 bases and the J gene lost 4 bases, with 17 bases spanning the gap. From germline, CDR1 is SGHAT and CDR2 FQDESV (reference sequence). This CDR3 has 15 residues. This CDR3 is CASSPAGRERYGYTF. The CDR3 DNA reads as TGTGCCAGCAGCCCCGCGGGCCGAGAACGCTATGGCTACACCTTC.

This clonotype was recorded a few times. The J gene is TRBJ2-3, the V gene TRBV15; 8 bases fit TRBD2. Germline values: CDR1 LNHNV, CDR2 YYDKDF (reference sequence). The CDR3 runs to 15 residues. V trimming: 0 bases; J trimming: 6 bases; junction bases outside the gene matches: 5. This chain's CDR3 is CATSREAGGGDTQYF. As DNA, the CDR3 is TGTGCCACCAGCAGAGAGGCGGGGGGAGGTGATACGCAGTATTTT. Full variable domain (remainder filled in from reference TRBV15 and TRBJ2-3): DAMVIQNPRYQVTQFGKPVTLSCSQTLNHNVMYWYQQKSSQAPKLLFHYYDKDFNNEADTPDNFQSRRPNTSFCFLDIRSPGLGDTAMYLCATSREAGGGDTQYFGPGTRLTVL.

This clonotype was detected ten times or more. A single base separates this from a much larger clone, so it may be a read error. J is TRBJ2-6 and V is TRBV9; D not certain. CDR1 and CDR2 from the germline V gene are SGDLS and YYNGEE. The V gene lost 1 base and the J gene lost 0 bases, with 2 bases spanning the gap. The CDR3 extends over 14 amino acids. The CDR3 sequence is CASSVSSGANVLTF. CDR3 nucleotides: TGTGCCAGCAGCGTAAGCTCTGGGGCCAACGTCCTGACTTTC.

Concerning this clonotype: The junction does not match germline at one end; this may be a read error. The chain has TRBV28 and TRBJ2-3; 7 nucleotides line up with TRBD1. CDR3 length equals 14 residues. Germline V gene lookup returns CDR1 MDHEN and CDR2 SYDVKM. CDR3 protein: CASSTQQGTETQYF. The DNA for the CDR3 is TGTGCCAGCAGTACCCAGCAAGGGACAGAGACGCAGTATTTT.

The chain has TRBV29-1 and TRBJ2-7, with a weak D call TRBD1 (6 bases). The length of the CDR3 is 12 residues. The germline V gene encodes CDR1 SQVTM and CDR2 ANQGSEA. V was cut by 4 bases and J by 3 bases, with 10 bases left in between. The CDR3 loop is CSVGARGYEQYF. In DNA form, the CDR3 reads TGCAGCGTTGGAGCCAGGGGCTACGAGCAGTACTTC.

This clonotype was seen a handful of times. This rearrangement joins TRBV7-2 to TRBJ1-5, with D unclear. The V gene's germline CDR1 is SGHTA and CDR2 FQGNSA. CDR3 length: 14 residues. V shed 3 bases and J shed 3 bases, with 9 bases lying between them. This CDR3 reads CASSFSQINQPQHF. In DNA form, the CDR3 reads TGTGCCAGCAGCTTCTCCCAGATCAATCAGCCCCAGCATTTT.

This clonotype was seen a single time. This chain joins TRBV20-1 and TRBJ2-1; tentative D call: TRBD1 (6 bases). There are 13 residues in the CDR3. Germline V CDR1 and CDR2: DFQATT, SNEGSKA (reference sequence). V was trimmed by 3 bases and J by 4 bases, leaving 10 bases between them. The CDR3 is CSARGAQYNEQFF. In DNA form, the CDR3 reads TGCAGTGCTAGGGGGGCCCAATACAATGAGCAGTTCTTC.

The V call is TRBV12-3 or TRBV12-4, the J call TRBJ1-2; TRBD1 might be the D (5 bases). V was pared by 2 bases and J by 9 bases, with 22 bases between. The CDR3 contains 16 residues. CDR3 DNA sequence: TGTGCCAGCAGTTTAAGATCAGGGCCCATCCCTATGAGCTACACCTTC. Residues: CASSLRSGPIPMSYTF.

The chain recombines TRBV29-1 with TRBJ2-5; a possible D gene is TRBD1 (5 bases). CDR3 length: 13 amino acids. Germline CDR1 is SQVTM and CDR2 is ANQGSEA. The V end was cut by 7 bases, the J end by 1 base, with 13 bases between. The CDR3 DNA reads TGCAGCGCTGTGTACCAGGGCCAAGAGACCCAGTACTTC. It codes for CSAVYQGQETQYF.

The gene calls are TRBV14 and TRBJ2-4; 9 bases fit TRBD2. The CDR3 loop spans 16 amino acids. V was pared by 3 bases and J by 7 bases, with 10 bases of the junction left unmatched. Looked up from germline, CDR1 is SGHDN and CDR2 is FVKESK. In DNA form, the CDR3 reads TGTGCCAGCAGCCATCCCGGGACTAGCCCAACGAACATTCAGTACTTC. Translated, it gives CASSHPGTSPTNIQYF. Full variable domain (rest looked up from reference TRBV14 and TRBJ2-4): EAGVTQFPSHSVIEKGQTVTLRCDPISGHDNLYWYRRVMGKEIKFLLHFVKESKQDESGMPNNRFLAERTGGTYSTLKVQPAELEDSGVYFCASSHPGTSPTNIQYFGAGTRLSVL.

The chain has TRBV28 and TRBJ2-3; the D gene is possibly TRBD2 (5 bases). The germline CDR1 and CDR2 sequences are MDHEN and SYDVKM. V was trimmed by 6 bases and J by 1 base, leaving 17 bases between them. CDR3 length equals 16 residues. The chain's CDR3 is CASRYSASSGTDTQYF. DNA for the CDR3: TGTGCCAGCAGATACTCGGCTAGCTCCGGCACAGATACGCAGTATTTT. The whole variable domain, filled in from reference TRBV28 and TRBJ2-3, reads DVKVTQSSRYLVKRTGEKVFLECVQDMDHENMFWYRQDPGLGLRLIYFSYDVKMKEKGDIPEGYSVSREKKERFSLILESASTNQTSMYLCASRYSASSGTDTQYFGPGTRLTVL.

This clonotype was detected once. The chain combines TRBV11-2 with TRBJ2-1; 11 bases align to TRBD1. Losses at the gene ends were 8 bases for V and 1 base for J; bases not matched to a gene: 10. Germline assignment: CDR1 SGHAT and CDR2 FQNNGV. This CDR3 has 17 residues. CDR3 nucleotide sequence: TGTGCCAGCGGCTCGGACAGGGGGCGCGGATCCTACAATGAGCAGTTCTTC. Translation: CASGSDRGRGSYNEQFF. The whole variable domain, filled in from reference TRBV11-2 and TRBJ2-1, reads EAGVAQSPRYKIIEKRQSVAFWCNPISGHATLYWYQQILGQGPKLLIQFQNNGVVDDSQLPKDRFSAERLKGVDSTLKIQPAKLEDSAVYLCASGSDRGRGSYNEQFFGPGTRLTVL.

The chain combines TRBV4-3 with TRBJ1-4; D unclear. Trimming cost V 4 bases and J 6 bases, with 15 bases left between them. The CDR3 has 15 residues. Germline V gene sequence: CDR1 LGHNA, CDR2 YSLEER. The chain's CDR3 is CASSPTGSGDEKLFF. The CDR3 DNA reads TGCGCCAGCAGCCCGACCGGGTCAGGCGATGAAAAACTGTTTTTT.

The chain employs TRBV4-2 and TRBJ1-2, with D perhaps matching TRBD1 (6 bases). V dropped 0 bases and J dropped 7 bases, with 12 bases sitting between them. The CDR3 is 14 amino acids. The V gene's germline CDR1 is LGHNA and CDR2 YNFKEQ. The CDR3 coding sequence is TGTGCCAGCAGCCAAGATAGGGGGAGGGGTGGCTACACCTTC. Its protein is CASSQDRGRGGYTF.

The genes are TRBV20-1 and TRBJ1-5; the match to TRBD1 covers 8 bases. In germline, CDR1 is DFQATT, CDR2 SNEGSKA (reference sequence). This CDR3 is built from 13 residues. The CDR3: CSSRQGSNQPQHF. The CDR3 DNA follows: TGCAGCTCCAGACAGGGGAGCAATCAGCCCCAGCATTTT.

This clonotype was counted between two and nine times. The CDR3 region is CASSYSTVEGYTF. CDR3 coding DNA: TGTGCCAGCAGTTACTCCACGGTTGAGGGCTACACCTTC. The chain has TRBV6-5 and TRBJ1-2; D is unclear. V shed 0 bases and J shed 8 bases, with 10 bases lying between them. Per germline, CDR1 MNHEY and CDR2 SVGAGI. This CDR3 contains 13 residues.

This clonotype was found a few times. This chain links TRBV4-3 with TRBJ2-7; D is unresolved. The CDR3 covers 13 residues. Germline V gives CDR1 LGHNA, CDR2 YSLEER. The V and J ends lost 0 bases and 2 bases respectively, with 5 bases between them. The CDR3 here is CASSQEKAYEQYF. Here the CDR3 DNA reads TGCGCCAGCAGCCAAGAGAAGGCCTACGAGCAGTACTTC.

This clonotype was counted a few times. The gene calls are TRBV2 and TRBJ1-2; TRBD1 matches at 10 bases. The V and J ends lost 1 base and 5 bases, in that order; junction bases with no gene match: 10. CDR3 length: 17 amino acids. In germline, CDR1 is SNHLY, CDR2 FYNNEI. This CDR3 reads CASSEGRDRGLEYGYTF. The CDR3 DNA is TGTGCCAGCAGTGAAGGCCGGGACAGGGGCCTGGAATATGGCTACACCTTC.

This chain uses TRBV6-5 with TRBJ1-2; the match to TRBD1 covers 9 bases. This CDR3 has 18 amino acids. V shed 0 bases and J 1 base; nucleotides not matched to a gene: 9. Germline values: CDR1 MNHEY, CDR2 SVGAGI. The CDR3 region is CASSYSPGQGLLNYGYTF. The CDR3 bases are TGTGCCAGCAGTTACTCGCCCGGACAGGGGTTACTTAACTATGGCTACACCTTC.

The chain uses TRBV4-3 and TRBJ1-2; TRBD1 matches at 7 bases. This CDR3 contains 15 residues. CDR1 is LGHNA, CDR2 YSLEER, per germline. V trimming: 2 bases; J trimming: 9 bases; junction bases outside the gene matches: 12. The chain's CDR3 is CASSQTLTGSYRYTF. CDR3 nucleotides: TGCGCCAGCAGCCAAACCTTGACAGGGTCTTATCGCTACACCTTC.

This clonotype occurred a few times. This chain links TRBV6-2 or TRBV6-3 with TRBJ1-2; TRBD1 matches 7 bases. The V gene's germline CDR1 is MNHEY and CDR2 SVGEGT. V shed 6 bases, J shed 8 bases, and the junction held 9 bases outside the gene matches. There are 13 residues in the CDR3. The CDR3 protein is CASSTTDRDGYTF. The CDR3 nucleotides read TGTGCCAGCAGCACAACTGACAGGGACGGCTACACCTTC.

The chain uses TRBV7-2 and TRBJ2-7; 7 nucleotides match TRBD2. Per the germline V gene, CDR1 is SGHTA and CDR2 is FQGNSA. V lost 2 bases and J lost 0; bases outside the gene matches: 4. The CDR3 consists of 15 residues. In DNA, the CDR3 is TGTGCCAGCAGCTTACCCGGCGGGGGCTCCTACGAGCAGTACTTC. This encodes CASSLPGGGSYEQYF.

The rearrangement joins TRBV29-1 to TRBJ2-3; D is undetermined. The length of the CDR3 is 11 residues. Germline V gene lookup returns CDR1 SQVTM and CDR2 ANQGSEA. The V end lost 7 bases, the J end lost 2 bases, and 7 bases lay between the germline ends. CDR3 in amino acids: CSGDHTDTQYF. As DNA, the CDR3 is TGCAGCGGTGACCACACAGATACGCAGTATTTT.

This clonotype was seen a handful of times. The chain combines TRBV6-5 with TRBJ2-4; possibly TRBD1 for D (5 bases). The ends were cut back, 6 bases at V and 4 bases at J, with 13 bases in the middle. CDR1 is MNHEY, CDR2 SVGAGI, per germline. There are 14 residues in the CDR3. CDR3 loop: CASSQTATKNIQYF. CDR3 bases: TGTGCCAGCAGCCAGACAGCTACTAAAAACATTCAGTACTTC.

This chain links TRBV20-1 with TRBJ2-5; 12 bases are a match to TRBD2. CDR1 is DFQATT, CDR2 SNEGSKA, per germline (reference sequence). J gave up 4 bases and V 3 bases, and 9 bases lay outside the gene matches. This CDR3 is 16 amino acids long. CDR3 in amino acids: CSASRPSGGAGETQYF. The CDR3 coding sequence is TGCAGTGCTAGCCGGCCTAGCGGGGGGGCAGGAGAGACCCAGTACTTC.